The present T cell receptor beta chain was sequenced within a study of cytomegalovirus exposure and HLA in healthy donors. The wider study: Counted in an early data release were roughly 81 million unique TCRs from HLA-typed donors. General study findings and limits: A later examination showed that TCR association rates differed by HLA locus, with DRB1 most and HLA-C fewest.

As to this clone: Its cognate antigen is unknown.

The germline V gene has CDR1 SGDLS and CDR2 YYNGEE. The CDR3 is 18 amino acids. V was clipped by 0 bases and J by 6 bases; unmatched bases: 18. Both 60 Vbeta primers and 13 Jbeta primers went into the PCR. Libraries were prepared by immunoSEQ multiplex PCR; TCRdb keeps only in-frame clonotypes and omits some of them. Found here are 130,000 to 150,000 clones, 65% to 85% of them singletons; the top ten hold around 7.1%. The TCR was taken from a woman aged 40 to 50 in good health and CMV-seropositive. The genes are TRBV9 and TRBJ2-7, with 7 bases identical to TRBD2. The sample taken for sequencing was PBMCs. Written as DNA, the CDR3 is TGTGCCAGCAGCGTAGGCGAATGGGGGGGGAGCGGTCCCTTCGAGCAGTACTTC. It yields the protein CASSVGEWGGSGPFEQYF. The full variable domain, its missing parts supplied by reference TRBV9 and TRBJ2-7, is DSGVTQTPKHLITATGQRVTLRCSPRSGDLSVYWYQQSLDQGLQFLIQYYNGEERAKGNILERFSAQQFPDLHSELNLSSLELGDSALYFCASSVGEWGGSGPFEQYFGPGTRLTVT.